The sequence of this TCR beta chain was determined in a study of Ad26.COV2.S vaccination and SARS-CoV-2 variants. The study's findings and limits: In vaccinated individuals, spike-specific CD8+ and CD4+ T cell responses reportedly displayed substantial breadth.

Trimming left V 0 bases short and J 7 bases short, with 15 bases between. Germline V gene sequence: CDR1 SGHAT, CDR2 FQNNGV. CDR3 length: 16 amino acids. Sequencing used immunoSEQ multiplex PCR; TCRdb keeps in-frame clones, though not all of them. The sample holds almost 400,000 clones, about nine tenths seen once. About this clone: As yet, its antigen is unknown.

Documented treatment: roughly 20 received Ad26.COV2.S at low or high dose, single or two shots; 5 received placebo; per-sample allocation not given. Material that was analyzed had been drawn on day 63 after the first vaccine or placebo injection. This TCR derives from a person between 18 and 59 years old who received the Ad26.COV2.S COVID-19 vaccine or a placebo. Sequencing used peripheral blood, obtained in a trial of Ad26.COV2.S vaccine versus placebo. The J gene is TRBJ1-4, the V gene TRBV11-2; D gene unclear. CDR3 in amino acids: CASSLEWRQLFEKLFF. Here the CDR3 DNA reads TGTGCCAGCAGCTTAGAATGGCGCCAGCTTTTTGAAAAACTGTTTTTT.